The clone carrying this T cell receptor (beta chain) was counted ten times or more. The antigen is not known. The data derive from a study of T-cell memory formation after mild COVID-19. Study outcomes and limitations: The study found contracting CD4+ clones mainly in CM and EM and contracting CD8+ clones in EMRA. Clones from the second wave (peaking day 37) had unconfirmed SARS-CoV-2 specificity.

TCRdb reanalysed the 5' RACE reads using MiXCR and keeps one entry per CDR3 protein. The sample holds 340,000 or so distinct CDR3 sequences, around 13% seen once. Germline lookup yields CDR1 SGHRS and CDR2 YFSETQ. The CDR3 loop spans 15 amino acids. V was pared by 7 bases and J by 5 bases, with 21 bases between. Source material: PBMCs or a T cell subset sorted from them (not recorded which). The sequence came from a man between 18 and 29 years old who had mild COVID-19 (a few samples of this study predate the infection). Cell type and time point are not known. The rearrangement joins TRBV5-1 to TRBJ2-5; a possible D gene is TRBD1 (5 bases). CDR3 in DNA: TGCGCCAGCCAAGGGGATTACAAGGGTCTCGAGACCCAGTACTTC. It codes for CASQGDYKGLETQYF.